This T cell receptor beta chain was recovered during a study of blood T cell repertoires in COVID-19. Study-level background: Sites across the United States, Italy and Spain contributed samples from acute and convalescent COVID-19. Sources were T cells, B-cell-depleted T cells, or PBMCs; the material itself was cDNA or gDNA.

Authors' analysis steps: Estimates of nucleated cell counts were drawn from the amplification of reference gene primers. Libraries were prepared by immunoSEQ multiplex PCR; TCRdb keeps only in-frame clonotypes and omits some of them. The V and J calls and the clone size are those of that table, but D and trimming were determined from the DNA. The sample yields a few hundred thousand clones, about 88% seen once. V was pared by 2 bases and J by 5 bases, with 11 bases between. Germline V lookup: CDR1 SGHRS, CDR2 YFSETQ. This CDR3 is built from 14 residues. The receptor comes from a human donor in a cohort sampled during active COVID-19. The sample was peripheral blood. This chain joins TRBV5-1 and TRBJ2-4, with D tentatively TRBD1 (5 bases). CDR3 DNA: TGCGCCAGCAGCTTCTCTCTGACAGAAAACATTCAGTACTTC. Protein sequence: CASSFSLTENIQYF.